One T cell receptor beta chain is described in this entry. This sample was taken from a study of blood T cell repertoires in COVID-19. Study-level background: Material from acute and convalescent COVID-19 was sourced from the United States, Italy and Spain. T cells, B-cell-depleted T cells, or PBMCs supplied cDNA or gDNA.

Per the original data handling: Amplified reference gene primers provided the basis for estimating nucleated cell counts. The protocol was immunoSEQ multiplex PCR, while the TCRdb copy is restricted to in-frame clones and leaves out a portion. The V and J calls and clone size were taken over from that table, and D and trimming were inferred from the DNA. Found here are approximately 80,000 clones, around 90% of them singletons; the top ten hold 4.5% to 5.5%. The CDR3 is 17 amino acids. Germline V lookup: CDR1 LGHNA, CDR2 YSLEER. Trimming removed 2 bases from V and 1 base from J; junction bases left unmatched: 5.

This clonotype originated in a man aged 40-55 years with acute or convalescent COVID-19. Input material: peripheral blood. The V gene is TRBV4-3, the J gene TRBJ2-1, with 10 bases aligning to TRBD2. The CDR3, as DNA: TGCGCCAGCAGCCAAACTGTAGCGGGGGGATCCTACAATGAGCAGTTCTTC. It yields the protein CASSQTVAGGSYNEQFF.